This T cell receptor beta chain was documented in a study of identical twins. General study findings and limits: Out-of-frame beta chain sequences displayed weaker excess sharing between twins. Excess low generation probability was seen in twin-shared out-of-frame alpha sequences. Abundant beta clonotypes from cord blood had fewer insertions, unlike memory repertoires, which showed none. Twin sharing of out-of-frame TCR alpha was underestimated by models in monozygotic pairs.

The ends lost 0 bases at V and 0 bases at J; junction bases unmatched: 8. The germline V gene has CDR1 SGHKS and CDR2 YYEKEE (reference sequence). CDR3 length: 17 residues. TCRdb re-called the 5' RACE reads through MiXCR, storing one row per CDR3 protein. The sample includes nearly 900,000 distinct CDR3 sequences, around 12% seen only once; the top ten take 1.5% to 2%. As concerns this clonotype: Its specificity is unknown.

This sample was shared with a second study, whose subject was yellow fever vaccine responses in identical twins.

The TCR was taken from a woman under 30 in good health. The chain is built from TRBV5-5 and TRBJ2-5, with TRBD2 matching over 7 bases. Sequencing was carried out using PBMCs. CDR3 amino acids: CASSLGGGAKYQETQYF. CDR3 bases: TGTGCCAGCAGCTTGGGGGGAGGGGCCAAGTACCAAGAGACCCAGTACTTC.